There are a few counts of the clone carrying this T cell receptor beta chain. Its antigen remains unidentified. The TCR beta CDR3 regions underwent amplification from RNA transcripts. Investigators did first-round RT-PCR with HTBI primers, then second-round multiplex PCR. TCRdb re-derived calls from the multiplex PCR reads in MiXCR, one entry per CDR3 protein. The sample yields approximately 540,000 distinct CDR3 sequences, under 45% seen once. Aged 18 to 65, the patients with hyperthyroidism had under 2 months' duration and were newly diagnosed. The record originates from a study of Graves' ophthalmopathy and Graves' hyperthyroidism. Germline loops: CDR1 SGHDN, CDR2 FVKESK. The CDR3 length is 15 residues. The V gene lost 0 bases and the J gene lost 8 bases, with 13 bases spanning the gap. Regarding the study as a whole: For predicting ophthalmopathy progression, the model had 70.59% sensitivity and approximately 72% specificity. Most thyroid clonotypes with frequency above 0.001 were detected in blood too.

The sequence was collected from an adult man with Graves' hyperthyroidism. Sequences were obtained from peripheral blood or thyroid tissue (not recorded which). V and J are TRBV14 and TRBJ2-2; D perhaps matches TRBD1 (5 bases). The CDR3 reads CASSQDLPGAGELFF. The CDR3 nucleotides are TGTGCCAGCAGCCAAGATCTCCCTGGGGCAGGGGAGCTGTTTTTT.